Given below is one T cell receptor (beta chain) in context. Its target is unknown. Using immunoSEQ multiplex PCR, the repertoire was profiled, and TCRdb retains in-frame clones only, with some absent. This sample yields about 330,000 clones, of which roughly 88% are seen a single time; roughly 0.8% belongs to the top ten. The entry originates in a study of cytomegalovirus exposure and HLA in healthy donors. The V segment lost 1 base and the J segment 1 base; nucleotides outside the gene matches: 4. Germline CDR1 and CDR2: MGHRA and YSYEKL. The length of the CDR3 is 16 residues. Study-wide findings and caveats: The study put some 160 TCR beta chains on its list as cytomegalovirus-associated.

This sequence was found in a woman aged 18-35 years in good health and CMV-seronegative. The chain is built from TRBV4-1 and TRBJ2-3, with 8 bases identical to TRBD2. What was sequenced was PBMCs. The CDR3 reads CASSQAETSGTDTQYF. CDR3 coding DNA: TGCGCCAGCAGCCAAGCTGAGACTAGCGGCACAGATACGCAGTATTTT.